The 3 T cell receptor beta chains reported below all come from one sample, sequenced in a study of post-analysis software for immune sequencing data (dated by TCRdb to 2014 to 2015). The time point label for this specimen denotes: second blood draw from one MS patient after hematopoietic stem cell transplantation. The library was produced with PCR. The run used an Illumina HiSeq 2500. Unique molecular identifiers were incorporated into TCR beta cDNA libraries to reduce PCR and sequencing biases. TCRdb cleaned the public reads at Q25 with fastp, built clones with MiXCR and kept in-frame beta chains. Rows merge per CDR3 protein into single entries with the most common DNA and genes. The sample profile shows around 160,000 distinct CDR3 sequences; 30% to 45% of them were found once. The top ten clones comprise about 26% of the sample. Sequencing was performed on blood, taken after autologous hematopoietic stem cell transplantation. The receptors derive from a girl aged 5-17 years with multiple sclerosis. Donor details come from another sample of the same person, matched by shared clones.

CDR3 bases: TGTGCCAGCAGCAATGGACAGGGGAATGGCTACACCTTC. Protein: CASSNGQGNGYTF. The J gene is TRBJ1-2, the V gene TRBV7-2, with 9 positions matching TRBD1. V was clipped by 5 bases and J by 6 bases; unmatched bases: 4. The CDR3 covers 13 residues. Germline loops: CDR1 SGHTA, CDR2 FQGNSA.

This chain connects TRBV7-2 to TRBJ2-5, with D maybe TRBD1 (5 bases). The tail of the sequence fits TRBJ2-7 better, so the J call may be wrong. CDR1 and CDR2 (germline): SGHTA, FQGNSA. The CDR3 is 12 residues long. CDR3 residues: CASSLAGREQYF. CDR3 sequence (DNA): TGTGCCAGCAGCTTAGCGGGGCGCGAGCAGTACTTC.

CDR3 sequence: CSVAPKLAGPNEQFF. CDR3 bases: TGCAGCGTTGCCCCAAAACTAGCGGGCCCCAATGAGCAGTTCTTC. The chain links TRBV29-1 to TRBJ2-1; 9 bases align to TRBD2. Per the germline V gene, CDR1 is SQVTM and CDR2 is ANQGSEA. The length of the CDR3 is 15 residues. The ends lost 4 bases at V and 6 bases at J; junction bases unmatched: 10.